This paragraph covers one TCR beta chain sequence. The antigen is not known. The data were taken from a study of cytomegalovirus exposure and HLA in healthy donors. Study-wide results and limits: It was taken for granted in presence/absence analyses that sequencing depth across donors was roughly uniform. The authors excluded some V segments, including TRBV6-2 and TRBV6-3, as indistinguishable.

The CDR3 has 17 amino acids. V gave up 2 bases and J gave up 2 bases, with 19 bases separating them. Germline V gives CDR1 LGHNA, CDR2 YNFKEQ. In the PCR, 60 Vbeta and 13 Jbeta primers were used. Here immunoSEQ multiplex PCR was the method, and the copy in TCRdb shows in-frame clones only, minus some. The sample yields about 180,000 clones, approximately 84% seen once. The receptor was isolated from a boy aged 2 to 10 in good health and CMV-seronegative. The sample was PBMCs. The gene calls are TRBV4-2 and TRBJ2-7, with a possible D match to TRBD2 (6 bases). The CDR3 reads CASSQLPRVTSPYEQYF. In nucleotides, the CDR3 is TGTGCCAGCAGCCAATTACCCAGGGTGACTAGTCCCTACGAGCAGTACTTC.